Each of the 26 T cell receptor beta chains below was sequenced from the same sample in a study of glioma-infiltrating T cells after dendritic cell vaccination. Using immunoSEQ multiplex PCR, the repertoire was profiled, and TCRdb retains in-frame clones only, with some absent. The sample lists under 100,000 clones, 85% to 90% occurring once. Sequencing used blood, obtained before dendritic cell vaccination. These receptors all come from a human donor with glioblastoma.

The chain employs TRBV30 and TRBJ2-7; 11 bases are a match to TRBD2. Germline loops: CDR1 GTSNPN, CDR2 SVGIG (reference sequence). V lost 4 bases, J lost 10 bases, and 6 bases stayed unmatched. CDR3 length equals 12 residues. For the CDR3, the DNA is TGTGCCTGGATAGTTACTAGCGGGAGACAGTACTTC. This gives the protein CAWIVTSGRQYF.

This chain connects TRBV9 to TRBJ2-1; TRBD2 agrees at 14 bases. Germline CDR1 reads SGDLS; CDR2 reads YYNGEE. The CDR3 extends over 14 amino acids. The V segment lost 2 bases and the J segment 10 bases; nucleotides outside the gene matches: 2. The CDR3 DNA is TGTGCCAGCAGCGTTGGGACTAGCGGGAGCGAGCAGTTCTTC. Its protein product is CASSVGTSGSEQFF.

The CDR3 protein is CASSYLTGDYEQYF. The CDR3 region has the DNA TGTGCCAGCAGTTACCTAACCGGGGACTACGAGCAGTACTTC. The rearrangement uses TRBV6-5 and TRBJ2-7; TRBD2 is a possible D gene (5 bases). The CDR3 spans 14 residues. Germline assignment: CDR1 MNHEY and CDR2 SVGAGI. The germline V and J ends were trimmed by 2 bases and 3 bases, with 11 bases remaining between them.

The chain couples TRBV29-1 to TRBJ2-1; weak D call: TRBD2 (5 bases). Trimming took 7 bases from V and 2 from J, leaving 15 bases between them. The CDR3 contains 14 residues. CDR1 and CDR2 from the germline V gene are SQVTM and ANQGSEA. CDR3 in DNA: TGCAGCGGAGGGTGGCTCCTTACCTACAATGAGCAGTTCTTC. It codes for CSGGWLLTYNEQFF.

The J gene is TRBJ2-7, the V gene TRBV7-8; 9 nucleotides align to TRBD2. In germline, CDR1 is SGHVS, CDR2 FQNEAQ. V lost 5 bases to trimming and J lost 2 bases; unmatched junction nucleotides: 7. The CDR3 is 15 residues long. The CDR3 nucleotides are TGTGCCAGCAGCCCCAGAGCGGGGGGCCCCTACGAGCAGTACTTC. Its protein product is CASSPRAGGPYEQYF.

The chain has TRBV9 and TRBJ2-1; 12 nucleotides match TRBD1. The germline gives CDR1 SGDLS, CDR2 YYNGEE. The V gene end was trimmed by 0 bases and the J gene end by 9 bases; junction bases not matched to a gene: 4. The CDR3 totals 15 residues. CDR3 region: CASSVVGTGGLEQFF. CDR3 nucleotide sequence: TGTGCCAGCAGCGTAGTAGGGACAGGGGGCCTTGAGCAGTTCTTC.

The chain joins TRBV11-3 to TRBJ2-5; D gene uncertain. Germline V gene sequence: CDR1 SGHNT, CDR2 YENEEA. The CDR3 spans 11 residues. V dropped 3 bases and J dropped 6 bases, with 5 bases sitting between them. CDR3 DNA: TGTGCCAGCAGCTTGGGCAAGACCCAGTACTTC. This sequence encodes CASSLGKTQYF.

V and J are TRBV9 and TRBJ2-4; 10 nucleotides match TRBD2. Per the germline V gene, CDR1 is SGDLS and CDR2 is YYNGEE. V lost 0 bases to trimming and J lost 7 bases; unmatched junction nucleotides: 7. The CDR3 is 16 amino acids. The CDR3 DNA is TGTGCCAGCAGCGTAGTTGCAGCGGGAGGGTCGAACATTCAGTACTTC. It translates to CASSVVAAGGSNIQYF. The full variable domain, with the rest looked up from reference TRBV9 and TRBJ2-4, is DSGVTQTPKHLITATGQRVTLRCSPRSGDLSVYWYQQSLDQGLQFLIQYYNGEERAKGNILERFSAQQFPDLHSELNLSSLELGDSALYFCASSVVAAGGSNIQYFGAGTRLSVL.

The chain recombines TRBV29-1 with TRBJ1-6; possible D gene TRBD1, 6 bases. The V end lost 3 bases, the J end lost 10 bases, and 13 bases lay between the germline ends. Germline V gene lookup returns CDR1 SQVTM and CDR2 ANQGSEA. The CDR3 is 13 residues long. The CDR3: CSVEQGIGSPLHF. DNA for the CDR3: TGCAGCGTTGAGCAGGGGATTGGATCACCCCTCCACTTT.

This sequence joins TRBV5-6 and TRBJ1-5; D not resolved. The V gene's germline CDR1 is SGHDT and CDR2 YYEEEE. Trimming removed 1 base at V and 12 bases at J, with 14 bases between. CDR3 length: 13 amino acids. The CDR3 DNA reads TGTGCCAGCAGCTTGTGGCTCGGGGAGGGCCAGCATTTT. Its protein is CASSLWLGEGQHF.

Turning to this clone: The junction does not match germline at one end; this may be a read error. The chain couples TRBV7-7 to TRBJ2-2; a weak D match, TRBD2 (6 bases). The length of the CDR3 is 13 residues. Germline lookup yields CDR1 SSHAT and CDR2 FNYEAQ (reference sequence). This CDR3 is CASSKTGGGELFF. The CDR3 DNA reads TGTGCTAGCAGCAAGACTGGAGGGGGGGAGCTGTTTTTT.

The V gene is TRBV7-2, the J gene TRBJ2-7; perhaps TRBD1 as D (6 bases). The germline V and J ends were trimmed by 6 bases and 11 bases, with 20 bases remaining between them. The CDR3 spans 13 residues. The germline CDR1 and CDR2 sequences are SGHTA and FQGNSA. The CDR3: CASSPYQGTLKYF. In DNA, the CDR3 is TGTGCCAGCAGTCCTTACCAGGGGACCTTAAAGTACTTC. Supplemented by reference TRBV7-2 and TRBJ2-7, the full variable domain reads GAGVSQSPSNKVTEKGKDVELRCDPISGHTALYWYRQSLGQGLEFLIYFQGNSAPDKSGLPSDRFSAERTGGSVSTLTIQRTQQEDSAVYLCASSPYQGTLKYFGPGTRLTVT.

This chain uses TRBV29-1 with TRBJ1-1; D is unresolved. This CDR3 region has 12 residues. V lost 8 bases and J lost 1, with 11 bases in between. Germline CDR1 reads SQVTM; CDR2 reads ANQGSEA. Here the CDR3 DNA reads TGCAGCTTCCAAGAGGGGAACACTGAAGCTTTCTTT. Encoded protein: CSFQEGNTEAFF.

This chain joins TRBV5-8 and TRBJ2-3, with 9 positions matching TRBD1. The germline gives CDR1 SGHTS, CDR2 YDEGEE. Germline trimming cut 3 bases from V and 4 bases from J; bases unmatched to any gene: 3. This CDR3 contains 14 residues. CDR3 residues: CASSWDRAADTQYF. Here the CDR3 DNA reads TGTGCCAGCAGCTGGGACAGGGCGGCAGATACGCAGTATTTT.

This rearrangement joins TRBV11-2 to TRBJ2-7; 10 bases are shared with TRBD2. This CDR3 is 15 amino acids long. The V gene's germline CDR1 is SGHAT and CDR2 FQNNGV. The ends lost 3 bases at V and 2 bases at J; junction bases unmatched: 4. The CDR3 DNA sequence: TGTGCCAGCAGCTTTAGCGGGGGGTTCACCTACGAGCAGTACTTC. Translating gives CASSFSGGFTYEQYF. The full variable domain, completed using reference TRBV11-2 and TRBJ2-7, is EAGVAQSPRYKIIEKRQSVAFWCNPISGHATLYWYQQILGQGPKLLIQFQNNGVVDDSQLPKDRFSAERLKGVDSTLKIQPAKLEDSAVYLCASSFSGGFTYEQYFGPGTRLTVT.

The rearrangement uses TRBV19 and TRBJ1-5, with a tentative D call TRBD1 (6 bases). This CDR3 has 14 amino acids. Trimming stripped 3 bases from V and 5 bases from J, with 11 bases between. The germline V gene has CDR1 LNHDA and CDR2 SQIVND (reference sequence). The CDR3 reads CASSMGQGHQPQHF. The CDR3 coding sequence is TGTGCCAGTAGTATGGGACAAGGTCATCAGCCCCAGCATTTT.

A single count supports this clone. Within the sample, other DNA sequences also encode this same CDR3. The chain combines TRBV5-6 with TRBJ1-1; 10 bases map to TRBD1. The CDR3 consists of 16 residues. Germline loops: CDR1 SGHDT, CDR2 YYEEEE. The J segment lost 5 bases and the V segment lost 0 bases, leaving 7 bases of the junction unmatched. In nucleotides, the CDR3 is TGTGCCAGCAGCTTGGCCATGGGACAGGGGAGGACTGAAGCTTTCTTT. Its protein is CASSLAMGQGRTEAFF.

This sequence joins TRBV2 and TRBJ2-5; 8 nucleotides match TRBD1. This CDR3 is built from 14 residues. Germline trimming cut 6 bases from V and 1 base from J; bases unmatched to any gene: 4. Per the germline V gene, CDR1 is SNHLY and CDR2 is FYNNEI. Here the CDR3 reads CASRKGQVQETQYF. CDR3 sequence (DNA): TGTGCCAGCAGGAAGGGACAGGTCCAAGAGACCCAGTACTTC.

The rearrangement uses TRBV7-9 and TRBJ1-4, with D unresolved. Germline V gene lookup returns CDR1 SEHNR and CDR2 FQNEAQ (reference sequence). CDR3 length: 15 residues. The ends were cut back, 5 bases at V and 7 bases at J, with 17 bases in the middle. CDR3 sequence: CASSLSRGRTEKLFF. CDR3 sequence (DNA): TGTGCCAGCAGCCTTTCACGGGGTCGAACTGAAAAACTGTTTTTT.

This clone has more than one count but fewer than ten. The chain links TRBV10-3 to TRBJ1-3; maybe TRBD1 (5 bases). V lost 8 bases to trimming and J lost 8 bases, with 13 bases between them. The CDR3 runs to 12 residues. Germline-derived CDR1 and CDR2 are ENHRY and SYGVKD. The CDR3, as DNA: TGTGCCATCGCTGGCGGAGGGGACACCATATATTTT. It translates to CAIAGGGDTIYF.

The chain uses TRBV5-1 and TRBJ2-1; 8 nucleotides agree with TRBD1. The CDR3 runs 13 residues. Trimming at V came to 3 bases and at J to 8 bases, leaving 4 bases not matched to a gene. Germline values: CDR1 SGHRS, CDR2 YFSETQ. The CDR3 reads CASSWGTGYEQFF. CDR3 in DNA: TGCGCCAGCAGCTGGGGGACAGGCTATGAGCAGTTCTTC. The full variable domain, with the rest looked up from reference TRBV5-1 and TRBJ2-1, is KAGVTQTPRYLIKTRGQQVTLSCSPISGHRSVSWYQQTPGQGLQFLFEYFSETQRNKGNFPGRFSGRQFSNSRSEMNVSTLELGDSALYLCASSWGTGYEQFFGPGTRLTVL.

This chain links TRBV19 with TRBJ2-7; tentatively, D is TRBD1 (6 bases). This CDR3 is built from 13 residues. Germline CDR1 LNHDA, CDR2 SQIVND (reference sequence). V was cut by 3 bases and J by 3 bases, with 9 bases left in between. DNA of the CDR3: TGTGCCAGTAGTATCCGGGACAACTACGAGCAGTACTTC. Translated, it gives CASSIRDNYEQYF.

The gene calls are TRBV4-1 and TRBJ1-4; 7 bases match TRBD1. This CDR3 is 18 amino acids long. The V and J ends lost 2 bases and 0 bases, in that order; junction bases with no gene match: 9. Germline CDR1 reads MGHRA; CDR2 reads YSYEKL. The CDR3 sequence: CASSQPLGQSTTNEKLFF. The CDR3 region has the DNA TGCGCCAGCAGCCAACCCCTGGGACAGAGCACAACTAATGAAAAACTGTTTTTT.

The chain is built from TRBV7-6 and TRBJ1-2, with a tentative D call TRBD1 (6 bases). Looked up from germline, CDR1 is SGHVS and CDR2 is FNYEAQ. V lost 1 base and J 6 bases, leaving 15 bases between the germline ends. The CDR3 sequence is 15 residues long. The CDR3 reads CASSLVAGAGDGYTF. CDR3 nucleotide sequence: TGTGCCAGCAGCTTAGTTGCAGGGGCAGGAGATGGCTACACCTTC.

V usage is TRBV7-6 and J usage is TRBJ2-1, with 10 bases fitting TRBD2. V lost 7 bases, J lost 6 bases, and 12 bases stayed unmatched. This CDR3 has 16 amino acids. The V gene's germline CDR1 is SGHVS and CDR2 FNYEAQ. CDR3 in amino acids: CASTLKASGSINEQFF. The CDR3 coding sequence is TGTGCCAGCACCCTAAAGGCTAGCGGGAGTATCAATGAGCAGTTCTTC.

The chain links TRBV11-2 to TRBJ1-1; D not certain. This CDR3 contains 13 residues. From germline, CDR1 is SGHAT and CDR2 FQNNGV. V lost 8 bases to trimming and J lost 5 bases, with 15 bases between them. CDR3 nucleotides: TGTGCCAGCTCCGTCAGAGGAAGGACTGAAGCTTTCTTT. Its protein is CASSVRGRTEAFF.